This T cell receptor (beta chain) was observed in a study of blood T cells in healthy people across ages. This CDR3 comprises 13 residues. CDR1 is SEHNR and CDR2 is FQNEAQ in the germline V gene (reference sequence). V was pared by 5 bases and J by 3 bases, with 10 bases between. Every participating donor contributed 7.5 to 10 milliliters of peripheral blood through a draw. Sample-barcoded 5' priming and a J-beta primer mix drove a second PCR of roughly 6 to 12 cycles. One entry per CDR3 protein, called by TCRdb with MiXCR from the 5' RACE reads. In the table there are about 1 million distinct CDR3 sequences, about 25% of which are singletons. This sample also belongs to another study, concerning T cells of mothers and their children.

The rearrangement links TRBV7-9 to TRBJ1-1, with D possibly TRBD1 on 5 matching bases. The clonotype originates from a girl aged 2 to 10 in good health. The sequenced material came from blood. The CDR3 sequence is CASSPQGHTEAFF. CDR3 nucleotides: TGTGCCAGCAGCCCCCAGGGCCACACTGAAGCTTTCTTT.